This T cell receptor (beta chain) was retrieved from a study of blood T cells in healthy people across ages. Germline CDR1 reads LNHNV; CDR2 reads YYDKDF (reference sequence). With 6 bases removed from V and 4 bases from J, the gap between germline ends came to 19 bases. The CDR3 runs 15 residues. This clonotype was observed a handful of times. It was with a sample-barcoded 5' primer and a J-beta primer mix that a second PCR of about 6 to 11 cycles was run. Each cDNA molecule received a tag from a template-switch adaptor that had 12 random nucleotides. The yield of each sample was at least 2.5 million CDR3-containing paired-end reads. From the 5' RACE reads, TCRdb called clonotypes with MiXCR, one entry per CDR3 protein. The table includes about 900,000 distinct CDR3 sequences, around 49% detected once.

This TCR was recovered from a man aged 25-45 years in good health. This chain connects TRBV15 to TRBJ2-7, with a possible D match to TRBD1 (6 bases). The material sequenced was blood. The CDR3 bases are TGTGCCACCAGGCCAACCGGTACAGGGTTGTACGAGCAGTACTTC. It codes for CATRPTGTGLYEQYF.